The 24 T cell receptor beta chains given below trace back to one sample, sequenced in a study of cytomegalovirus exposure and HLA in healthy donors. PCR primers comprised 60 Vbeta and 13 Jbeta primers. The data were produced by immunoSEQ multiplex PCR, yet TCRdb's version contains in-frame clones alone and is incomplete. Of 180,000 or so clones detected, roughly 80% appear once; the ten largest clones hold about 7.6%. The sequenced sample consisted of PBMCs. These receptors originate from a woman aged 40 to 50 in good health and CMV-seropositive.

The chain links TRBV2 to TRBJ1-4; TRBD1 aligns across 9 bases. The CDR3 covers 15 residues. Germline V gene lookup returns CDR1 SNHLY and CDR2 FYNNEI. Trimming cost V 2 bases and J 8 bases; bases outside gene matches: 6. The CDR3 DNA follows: TGTGCCAGCAGTGAATCCGGGACAGGGTACGAAAAACTGTTTTTT. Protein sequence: CASSESGTGYEKLFF. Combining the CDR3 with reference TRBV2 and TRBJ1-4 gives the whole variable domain EPEVTQTPSHQVTQMGQEVILRCVPISNHLYFYWYRQILGQKVEFLVSFYNNEISEKSEIFDDQFSVERPDGSNFTLKIRSTKLEDSAMYFCASSESGTGYEKLFFGSGTQLSVL.

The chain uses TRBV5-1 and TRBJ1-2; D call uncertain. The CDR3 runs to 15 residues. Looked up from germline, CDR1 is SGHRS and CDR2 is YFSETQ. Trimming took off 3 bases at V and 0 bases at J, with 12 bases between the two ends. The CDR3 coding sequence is TGCGCCAGCAGCTCGGGTGACGGGGCTAACTATGGCTACACCTTC. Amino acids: CASSSGDGANYGYTF.

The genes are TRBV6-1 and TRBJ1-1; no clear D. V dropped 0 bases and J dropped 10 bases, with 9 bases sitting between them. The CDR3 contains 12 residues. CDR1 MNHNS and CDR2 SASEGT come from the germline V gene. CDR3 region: CASSEADSRAFF. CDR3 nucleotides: TGTGCCAGCAGTGAAGCGGACTCCCGAGCTTTCTTT.

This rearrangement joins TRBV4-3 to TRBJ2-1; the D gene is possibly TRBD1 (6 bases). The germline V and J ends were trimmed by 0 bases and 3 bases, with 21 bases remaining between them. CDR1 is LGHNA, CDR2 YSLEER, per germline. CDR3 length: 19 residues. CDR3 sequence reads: CASSQDPPGGESFYNEQFF. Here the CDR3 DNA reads TGCGCCAGCAGCCAAGATCCCCCTGGGGGCGAGAGTTTCTACAATGAGCAGTTCTTC.

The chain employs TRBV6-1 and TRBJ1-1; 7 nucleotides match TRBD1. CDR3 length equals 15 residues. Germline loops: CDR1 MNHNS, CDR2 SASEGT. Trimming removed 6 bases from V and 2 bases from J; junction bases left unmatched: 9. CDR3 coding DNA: TGTGCCAGCAGAACTCAACAGGGGAGAAACACTGAAGCTTTCTTT. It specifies CASRTQQGRNTEAFF.

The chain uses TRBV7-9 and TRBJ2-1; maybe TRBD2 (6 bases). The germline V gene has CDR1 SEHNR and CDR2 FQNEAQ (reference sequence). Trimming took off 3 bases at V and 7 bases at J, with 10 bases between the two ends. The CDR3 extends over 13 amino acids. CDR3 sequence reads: CASSFRDFNEQFF. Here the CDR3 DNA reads TGTGCCAGCAGCTTCCGGGACTTTAATGAGCAGTTCTTC.

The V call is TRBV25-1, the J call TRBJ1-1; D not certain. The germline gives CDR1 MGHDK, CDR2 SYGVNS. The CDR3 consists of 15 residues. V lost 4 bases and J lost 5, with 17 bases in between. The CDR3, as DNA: TGTGCCAGCAGTGTTCTCAGGTCCCTTACGACTGAAGCTTTCTTT. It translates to CASSVLRSLTTEAFF. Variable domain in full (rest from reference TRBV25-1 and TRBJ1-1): EADIYQTPRYLVIGTGKKITLECSQTMGHDKMYWYQQDPGMELHLIHYSYGVNSTEKGDLSSESTVSRIRTEHFPLTLESARPSHTSQYLCASSVLRSLTTEAFFGQGTRLTVV.

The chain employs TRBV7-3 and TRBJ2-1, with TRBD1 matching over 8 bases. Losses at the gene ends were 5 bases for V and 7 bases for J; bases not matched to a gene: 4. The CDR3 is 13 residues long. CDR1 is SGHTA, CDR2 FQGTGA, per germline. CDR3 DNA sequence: TGTGCCAGCAGCAGGGGACAGGAAAATGAGCAGTTCTTC. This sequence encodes CASSRGQENEQFF.

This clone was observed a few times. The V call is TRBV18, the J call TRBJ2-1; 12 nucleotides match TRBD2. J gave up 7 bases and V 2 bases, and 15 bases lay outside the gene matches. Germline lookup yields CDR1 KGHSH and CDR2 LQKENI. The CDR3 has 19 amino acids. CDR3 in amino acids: CASSPGTSGSLARGNEQFF. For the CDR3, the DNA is TGTGCCAGCTCACCAGGGACTAGCGGGTCCCTGGCTAGGGGTAATGAGCAGTTCTTC.

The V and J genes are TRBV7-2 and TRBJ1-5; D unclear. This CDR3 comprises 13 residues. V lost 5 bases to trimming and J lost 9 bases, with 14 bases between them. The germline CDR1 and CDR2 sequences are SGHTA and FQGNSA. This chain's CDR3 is CASSPIATGPQHF. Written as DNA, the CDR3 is TGTGCCAGCAGCCCCATAGCCACCGGGCCCCAGCATTTT. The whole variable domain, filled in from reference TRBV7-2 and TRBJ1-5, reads GAGVSQSPSNKVTEKGKDVELRCDPISGHTALYWYRQSLGQGLEFLIYFQGNSAPDKSGLPSDRFSAERTGGSVSTLTIQRTQQEDSAVYLCASSPIATGPQHFGDGTRLSIL.

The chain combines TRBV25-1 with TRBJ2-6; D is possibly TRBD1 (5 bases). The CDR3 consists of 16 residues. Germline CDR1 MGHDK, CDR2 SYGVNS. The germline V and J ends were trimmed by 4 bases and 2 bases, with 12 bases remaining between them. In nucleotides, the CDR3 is TGTGCCAGCAGTGTAGCAGGGTCCACTGGGGCCAACGTCCTGACTTTC. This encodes CASSVAGSTGANVLTF. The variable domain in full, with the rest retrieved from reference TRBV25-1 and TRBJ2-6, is EADIYQTPRYLVIGTGKKITLECSQTMGHDKMYWYQQDPGMELHLIHYSYGVNSTEKGDLSSESTVSRIRTEHFPLTLESARPSHTSQYLCASSVAGSTGANVLTFGAGSRLTVL.

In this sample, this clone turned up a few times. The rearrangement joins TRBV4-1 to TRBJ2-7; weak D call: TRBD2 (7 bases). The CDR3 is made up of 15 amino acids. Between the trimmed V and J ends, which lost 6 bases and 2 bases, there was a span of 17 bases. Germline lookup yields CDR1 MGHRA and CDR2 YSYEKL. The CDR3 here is CASSLRGGPTYEQYF. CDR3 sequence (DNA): TGCGCCAGCAGTCTGAGGGGGGGACCTACCTACGAGCAGTACTTC.

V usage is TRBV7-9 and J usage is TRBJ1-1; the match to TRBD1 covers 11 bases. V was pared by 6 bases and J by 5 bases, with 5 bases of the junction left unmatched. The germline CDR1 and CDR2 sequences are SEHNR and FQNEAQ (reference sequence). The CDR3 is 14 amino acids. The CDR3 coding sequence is TGTGCCAGCAGGCCGGGACAGGGGGTAACTGAAGCTTTCTTT. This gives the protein CASRPGQGVTEAFF.

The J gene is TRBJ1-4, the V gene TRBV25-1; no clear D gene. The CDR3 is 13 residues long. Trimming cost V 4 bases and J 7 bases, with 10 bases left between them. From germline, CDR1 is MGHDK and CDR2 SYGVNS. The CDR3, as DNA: TGTGCCAGCAGTGTGGTTAGAAGTGAAAAACTGTTTTTT. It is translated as CASSVVRSEKLFF.

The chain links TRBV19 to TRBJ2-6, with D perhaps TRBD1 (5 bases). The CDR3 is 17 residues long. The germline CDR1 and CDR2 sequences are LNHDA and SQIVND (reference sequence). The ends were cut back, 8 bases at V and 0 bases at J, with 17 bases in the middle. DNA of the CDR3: TGTGCCAGTGGTTTTGCAGGGCTGAGCTCTGGGGCCAACGTCCTGACTTTC. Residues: CASGFAGLSSGANVLTF.

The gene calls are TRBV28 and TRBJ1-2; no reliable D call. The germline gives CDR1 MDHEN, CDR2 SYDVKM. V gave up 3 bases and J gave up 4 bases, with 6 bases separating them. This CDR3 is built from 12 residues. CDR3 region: CASSFEAYGYTF. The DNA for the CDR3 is TGTGCCAGCAGTTTTGAGGCCTATGGCTACACCTTC.

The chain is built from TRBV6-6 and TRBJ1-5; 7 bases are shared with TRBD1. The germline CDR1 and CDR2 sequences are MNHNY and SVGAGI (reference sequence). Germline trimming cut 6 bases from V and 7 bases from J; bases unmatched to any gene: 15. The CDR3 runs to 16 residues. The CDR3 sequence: CASRLPSTGFGQPQHF. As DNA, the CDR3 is TGTGCCAGCAGACTCCCCTCGACAGGGTTTGGACAGCCCCAGCATTTT.

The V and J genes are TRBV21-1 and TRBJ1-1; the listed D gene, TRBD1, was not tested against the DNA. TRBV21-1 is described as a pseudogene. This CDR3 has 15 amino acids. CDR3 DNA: TGTGCCAGCAGCAAAGGGCAGGCAAAAAACACTGAAGCTTTCTTT. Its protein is CASSKGQAKNTEAFF.

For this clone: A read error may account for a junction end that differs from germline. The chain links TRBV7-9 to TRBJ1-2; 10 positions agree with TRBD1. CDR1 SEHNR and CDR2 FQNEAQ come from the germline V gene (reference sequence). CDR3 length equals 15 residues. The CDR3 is CSSSHPGQGSYGYTF. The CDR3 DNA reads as TGTTCCAGCAGCCACCCGGGACAGGGGTCCTATGGCTACACCTTC.

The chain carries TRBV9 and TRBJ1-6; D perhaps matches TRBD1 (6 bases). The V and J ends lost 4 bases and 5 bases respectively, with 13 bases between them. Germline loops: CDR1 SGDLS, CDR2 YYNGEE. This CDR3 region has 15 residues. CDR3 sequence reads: CASSRTGLDNSPLHF. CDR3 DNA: TGTGCCAGCAGCCGTACAGGGTTAGATAATTCACCCCTCCACTTT.

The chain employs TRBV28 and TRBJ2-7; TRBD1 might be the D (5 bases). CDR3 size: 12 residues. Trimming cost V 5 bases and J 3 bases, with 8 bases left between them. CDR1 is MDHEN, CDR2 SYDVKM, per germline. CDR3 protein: CASSQGIYEQYF. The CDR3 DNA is TGTGCCAGCAGTCAGGGAATCTACGAGCAGTACTTC.

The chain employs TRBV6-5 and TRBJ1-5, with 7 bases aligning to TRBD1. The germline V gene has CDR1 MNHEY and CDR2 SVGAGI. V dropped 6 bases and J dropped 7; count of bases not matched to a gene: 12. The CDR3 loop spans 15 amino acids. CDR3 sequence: CASSTRGTERQPQHF. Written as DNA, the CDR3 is TGTGCCAGCAGCACCCGGGGGACAGAAAGGCAGCCCCAGCATTTT.

This CDR3 reads CASSLGAGYGYTF. The CDR3 DNA follows: TGTGCCAGCAGCTTAGGGGCCGGCTATGGCTACACCTTC. V and J are TRBV7-2 and TRBJ1-2; no definite D call. Trimming took 1 base from V and 4 from J, leaving 7 bases between them. The CDR3 spans 13 residues. Germline V gene lookup returns CDR1 SGHTA and CDR2 FQGNSA. Supplemented by reference TRBV7-2 and TRBJ1-2, the full variable domain reads GAGVSQSPSNKVTEKGKDVELRCDPISGHTALYWYRQSLGQGLEFLIYFQGNSAPDKSGLPSDRFSAERTGGSVSTLTIQRTQQEDSAVYLCASSLGAGYGYTFGSGTRLTVV.

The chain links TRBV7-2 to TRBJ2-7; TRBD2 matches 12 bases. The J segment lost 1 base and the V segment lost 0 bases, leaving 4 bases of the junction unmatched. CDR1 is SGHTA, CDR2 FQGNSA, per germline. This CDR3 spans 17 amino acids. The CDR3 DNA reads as TGTGCCAGCAGCTTAGCCGGGACTAGCGGGCTGTCCTACGAGCAGTACTTC. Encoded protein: CASSLAGTSGLSYEQYF.